This passage covers 18 T cell receptor beta chains from one sample sequenced in a study of blood T cell repertoires in COVID-19. Measured with immunoSEQ multiplex PCR; TCRdb has only the in-frame clones, and not every one. The table includes 310,000 or so clones, 75% to 90% detected once. Input material: peripheral blood. All receptors derive from a woman aged 45-65 years who had recovered from COVID-19.

The rearrangement uses TRBV7-9 and TRBJ2-5; the D gene is possibly TRBD1 (5 bases). V was cut by 7 bases and J by 6 bases, with 9 bases left in between. The CDR3 runs 11 residues. Germline V CDR1 and CDR2: SEHNR, FQNEAQ (reference sequence). CDR3 protein: CASTPGKTQYF. CDR3 coding DNA: TGTGCCAGCACGCCAGGGAAGACCCAGTACTTC.

This clone was recorded once. The CDR3 is CAISRWDRGKDTEAFF. The CDR3 bases are TGTGCCATCAGTCGCTGGGACAGGGGGAAGGACACTGAAGCTTTCTTT. This chain links TRBV10-3 with TRBJ1-1, with 11 bases aligning to TRBD1. The CDR3 contains 16 residues. With V trimmed by 5 bases and J by 3 bases, 8 bases remained unmatched. Germline CDR1 and CDR2: ENHRY and SYGVKD.

This clone has only one observation. The J gene is TRBJ1-1, the V gene TRBV19, with 7 bases matching TRBD1. J lost 0 bases, V lost 5 bases, and 12 bases had no gene match. This CDR3 is 17 amino acids long. From germline, CDR1 is LNHDA and CDR2 SQIVND (reference sequence). CDR3: CASSVFLRDRMNTEAFF. The CDR3 coding sequence is TGTGCCAGTAGTGTCTTTCTTCGGGACAGAATGAACACTGAAGCTTTCTTT.

J is TRBJ1-4 and V is TRBV5-6; 7 bases are shared with TRBD1. CDR3 length: 14 residues. The junction had 4 bases not matched to a gene; V was cut back by 4 bases and J by 4 bases. Germline V gives CDR1 SGHDT, CDR2 YYEEEE. CDR3 loop: CASSPGQINEKLFF. Written as DNA, the CDR3 is TGTGCCAGCAGCCCGGGACAGATTAATGAAAAACTGTTTTTT.

V is TRBV28 and J is TRBJ1-6; D call uncertain. In germline, CDR1 is MDHEN, CDR2 SYDVKM. Trimming stripped 4 bases from V and 6 bases from J, with 13 bases between. The CDR3 has 15 residues. The chain's CDR3 is CASSSHTELNSPLHF. In DNA form, the CDR3 reads TGTGCCAGCAGTTCCCACACAGAACTTAATTCACCCCTCCACTTT. The complete variable domain, with remaining parts taken from reference TRBV28 and TRBJ1-6, reads DVKVTQSSRYLVKRTGEKVFLECVQDMDHENMFWYRQDPGLGLRLIYFSYDVKMKEKGDIPEGYSVSREKKERFSLILESASTNQTSMYLCASSSHTELNSPLHFGNGTRLTVT.

The chain couples TRBV30 to TRBJ1-1; D is possibly TRBD1 (6 bases). Trimming left V 7 bases short and J 1 base short, with 19 bases between. Per germline, CDR1 GTSNPN and CDR2 SVGIG (reference sequence). The CDR3 is made up of 15 amino acids. CDR3 coding DNA: TGTGCCTCAAGAGGACAGCCGGGTGGGAACACTGAAGCTTTCTTT. Translating gives CASRGQPGGNTEAFF.

The rearrangement uses TRBV28 and TRBJ1-1; D not resolved. CDR1 MDHEN and CDR2 SYDVKM come from the germline V gene. The CDR3 runs 14 residues. Trimming stripped 3 bases from V and 1 base from J, with 9 bases between. This CDR3 reads CASSFYSSNTEAFF. The CDR3 coding sequence is TGTGCCAGCAGTTTTTATTCCTCGAACACTGAAGCTTTCTTT.

The J gene is TRBJ2-7, the V gene TRBV19; a weak D match, TRBD2 (6 bases). Germline-derived CDR1 and CDR2 are LNHDA and SQIVND (reference sequence). Trimming took 3 bases from V and 2 from J, leaving 26 bases between them. The CDR3 has 19 residues. CDR3 sequence reads: CASSILGGRASGFPYEQYF. The CDR3 region has the DNA TGTGCCAGTAGTATTTTGGGGGGTCGAGCGAGCGGTTTTCCCTACGAGCAGTACTTC.

The chain links TRBV6-6 to TRBJ2-3, with unresolved D. The CDR3 has 16 amino acids. CDR1 MNHNY and CDR2 SVGAGI come from the germline V gene (reference sequence). Deletions cut 5 bases from V and 2 bases from J, with 17 bases between. The CDR3: CASSPRFRLTTDTQYF. In nucleotides, the CDR3 is TGTGCCAGCAGTCCCCGGTTTAGACTTACCACAGATACGCAGTATTTT.

CDR3 in DNA: TGTGCCAGCAGTCCTCTTACCTGGGCTACGCAGTATTTT. It yields the protein CASSPLTWATQYF. The rearrangement joins TRBV28 to TRBJ2-3; D is unclear. The CDR3 extends over 13 amino acids. V lost 5 bases, J lost 8 bases, and 14 bases lay in between. Per germline, CDR1 MDHEN and CDR2 SYDVKM.

V gene TRBV28 combines with J gene TRBJ1-5; 11 bases are shared with TRBD1. The trim removed 6 bases at V and 2 bases at J, leaving 12 bases unmatched. The CDR3 is made up of 18 amino acids. Per the germline V gene, CDR1 is MDHEN and CDR2 is SYDVKM. The CDR3 nucleotides read TGTGCCAGCAGCCGATGGACAGGGGGCTTCGGAGGCAATCAGCCCCAGCATTTT. Translating gives CASSRWTGGFGGNQPQHF. The whole variable domain, filled in from reference TRBV28 and TRBJ1-5, reads DVKVTQSSRYLVKRTGEKVFLECVQDMDHENMFWYRQDPGLGLRLIYFSYDVKMKEKGDIPEGYSVSREKKERFSLILESASTNQTSMYLCASSRWTGGFGGNQPQHFGDGTRLSIL.

V gene TRBV6-5 combines with J gene TRBJ2-7; 8 nucleotides match TRBD2. With V trimmed by 8 bases and J by 0 bases, 6 bases remained unmatched. Germline lookup yields CDR1 MNHEY and CDR2 SVGAGI. The length of the CDR3 is 14 residues. The DNA of the CDR3 is TGTGCCAGCCGGGGGGGCTTCAGCTCCTACGAGCAGTACTTC. Amino acid sequence: CASRGGFSSYEQYF.

This chain links TRBV7-3 with TRBJ2-2; 9 bases match TRBD2. Germline values: CDR1 SGHTA, CDR2 FQGTGA. J was trimmed by 1 base and V by 5 bases; bases with no gene match: 5. The CDR3 spans 16 residues. The CDR3 DNA reads TGTGCCAGCAGCCAAGATAGCGGGAGGAACACCGGGGAGCTGTTTTTT. Translated, it gives CASSQDSGRNTGELFF.

The chain combines TRBV6-6 with TRBJ1-2; TRBD1 is a possible D gene (6 bases). Germline values: CDR1 MNHNY, CDR2 SVGAGI (reference sequence). Trimming took 6 bases from V and 9 from J, leaving 23 bases between them. CDR3 size: 15 residues. CDR3 in DNA: TGTGCCAGCAGCGCAACACACAGGGAGTCTTTGAGCTACACCTTC. This sequence encodes CASSATHRESLSYTF.

The table lists this clone with a count of one. The chain links TRBV12-5 to TRBJ2-5; D might be TRBD2 (5 bases). The CDR3 has 12 residues. V lost 2 bases and J lost 12, with 13 bases in between. CDR1 is LGHNT, CDR2 FRNRAP, per germline. CDR3 sequence (DNA): TGTGCTAGTGGTTTGCAGGCTAGCCCCAAGTACTTC. It translates to CASGLQASPKYF. The full variable domain, its missing parts supplied by reference TRBV12-5 and TRBJ2-5, is DARVTQTPRHKVTEMGQEVTMRCQPILGHNTVFWYRQTMMQGLELLAYFRNRAPLDDSGMPKDRFSAEMPDATLATLKIQPSEPRDSAVYFCASGLQASPKYFGPGTRLLVL.

V gene TRBV4-3 combines with J gene TRBJ2-6; 8 bases map to TRBD1. The CDR3 is 17 amino acids. The trim removed 1 base at V and 2 bases at J, leaving 4 bases unmatched. Germline lookup yields CDR1 LGHNA and CDR2 YSLEER. The CDR3: CASSQASTGAGANVLTF. CDR3 in DNA: TGCGCCAGCAGCCAAGCCTCGACAGGGGCTGGGGCCAACGTCCTGACTTTC.

J is TRBJ2-1 and V is TRBV5-5, with D possibly matching TRBD2 (5 bases). The germline V and J ends were trimmed by 1 base and 1 base, with 18 bases remaining between them. CDR3 size: 18 residues. CDR1 SGHKS and CDR2 YYEKEE come from the germline V gene (reference sequence). The DNA of the CDR3 is TGTGCCAGCAGCTTGTTAATACCCAAACGGGGATCCTACAATGAGCAGTTCTTC. Amino acids: CASSLLIPKRGSYNEQFF.

The chain's CDR3 is CASVAGQLNQPQHF. DNA of the CDR3: TGTGCCAGTGTAGCGGGACAGCTCAATCAGCCCCAGCATTTT. The genes are TRBV19 and TRBJ1-5; 7 bases align to TRBD1. Germline values: CDR1 LNHDA, CDR2 SQIVND (reference sequence). V lost 8 bases to trimming and J lost 3 bases; unmatched junction nucleotides: 7. This CDR3 region has 14 residues.